A selection of T cell receptor beta chains follows, all from one sample in a study of cytomegalovirus exposure and HLA in healthy donors. TCRdb's copy holds only in-frame clones and misses some; the assay was immunoSEQ multiplex PCR. Found here are tens of thousands of clones, roughly three quarters of them singletons; the top ten hold roughly 7.9%. The material sequenced was PBMCs. All receptors come from a woman aged 30 to 39 in good health and CMV-seropositive. CDR3s include the opening cysteine and the closing phenylalanine or tryptophan. D genes are given only for firm matches. Part of the rows lack a size; the others show once, few, many or a class for expanded clones.

J gene: TRBJ1-1
V gene: TRBV18
D gene: .
clone size: few
CDR3 protein: CASSPPGRGAMNTEAFF
CDR3 DNA: TGTGCCAGCTCACCACCGGGGCGGGGAGCTATGAACACTGAAGCTTTCTTT

J gene: TRBJ2-5
V gene: TRBV29-1
D gene: .
clone size: once
CDR3 protein: CSVDTGFREQYF
CDR3 DNA: TGCAGCGTTGATACGGGGTTTAGGGAGCAGTACTTC

J gene: TRBJ2-3
V gene: TRBV27
D gene: TRBD2
clone size: .
CDR3 protein: CASSFLLQRERDTQYF
CDR3 DNA: TGTGCCAGCAGTTTTCTCCTCCAGCGGGAGAGGGATACGCAGTATTTT

J gene: TRBJ2-3
V gene: TRBV6-4
D gene: .
clone size: .
CDR3 protein: CASSDSARSSTDTQYF
CDR3 DNA: TGTGCCAGCAGTGACTCTGCGCGGTCTAGCACAGATACGCAGTATTTT

J gene: TRBJ1-2
V gene: TRBV7-9
D gene: TRBD1
clone size: .
CDR3 protein: CSSSLGTVSNYGYTF
CDR3 DNA: TGTTCCAGCAGCTTAGGGACAGTCTCCAACTATGGCTACACCTTC

J gene: TRBJ2-7
V gene: TRBV11-2
D gene: .
clone size: .
CDR3 protein: CASSFVDRFWQGGAYEQYF
CDR3 DNA: TGTGCCAGCAGCTTTGTGGACCGGTTCTGGCAAGGAGGGGCCTACGAGCAGTACTTC

J gene: TRBJ2-7
V gene: TRBV27
D gene: TRBD1
clone size: .
CDR3 protein: CASSDGTGNEQYF
CDR3 DNA: TGTGCCAGCAGTGACGGGACAGGGAACGAGCAGTACTTC

J gene: TRBJ1-1
V gene: TRBV30
D gene: .
clone size: once
CDR3 protein: CACRGRRTTEAFF
CDR3 DNA: TGTGCCTGCCGAGGGAGGAGGACCACTGAAGCTTTCTTT

J gene: TRBJ2-7
V gene: TRBV28
D gene: .
clone size: .
CDR3 protein: CASSLDPRGRTAGLCEQYF
CDR3 DNA: TGTGCCAGCAGTTTAGACCCGCGGGGACGGACTGCAGGGTTATGCGAGCAGTACTTC

J gene: TRBJ2-7
V gene: TRBV7-2
D gene: TRBD2
clone size: .
CDR3 protein: CASSLSRDYDYEQYF
CDR3 DNA: TGTGCCAGCAGCCTTTCCCGGGACTACGACTACGAGCAGTACTTC

J gene: TRBJ2-2
V gene: TRBV19
D gene: .
clone size: medium-sized
CDR3 protein: CASRLGLHTGELFF
CDR3 DNA: TGTGCCAGTAGGCTGGGACTCCACACCGGGGAGCTGTTTTTT

J gene: TRBJ1-3
V gene: TRBV15
D gene: .
clone size: .
CDR3 protein: CATSRVGFSGNTIYF
CDR3 DNA: TGTGCCACCAGCAGAGTGGGCTTCTCTGGAAACACCATATATTTT

J gene: TRBJ2-5
V gene: TRBV7-8
D gene: .
clone size: .
CDR3 protein: CASSLVVTSTQQETQYF
CDR3 DNA: TGTGCCAGCAGCTTAGTAGTGACTTCCACCCAACAAGAGACCCAGTACTTC

J gene: TRBJ2-7
V gene: TRBV6-6
D gene: .
clone size: few
CDR3 protein: CASSYYSGLSYEQYF
CDR3 DNA: TGTGCCAGCAGTTACTATAGCGGACTCTCCTACGAGCAGTACTTC

J gene: TRBJ2-2
V gene: TRBV7-6
D gene: TRBD2
clone size: .
CDR3 protein: CASRQLAGSTGELFF
CDR3 DNA: TGTGCCAGCAGACAACTAGCGGGGTCCACCGGGGAGCTGTTTTTT

J gene: TRBJ2-1
V gene: TRBV6-5
D gene: .
clone size: few
CDR3 protein: CASSRGGGTYNEQFF
CDR3 DNA: TGTGCCAGCAGCCGAGGGGGGGGAACATACAATGAGCAGTTCTTC

J gene: TRBJ1-5
V gene: TRBV2
D gene: TRBD1
clone size: .
CDR3 protein: CASSEMGQGLGQPQHF
CDR3 DNA: TGTGCCAGCAGTGAAATGGGACAGGGGCTCGGTCAGCCCCAGCATTTT

J gene: TRBJ2-5
V gene: TRBV7-9
D gene: .
clone size: .
CDR3 protein: CSSSLNQGRETQYF
CDR3 DNA: TGTTCCAGCAGCCTGAATCAGGGGCGGGAGACCCAGTACTTC

J gene: TRBJ2-5
V gene: TRBV29-1
D gene: .
clone size: .
CDR3 protein: CSVAQNKETQYF
CDR3 DNA: TGCAGCGTTGCACAGAACAAAGAGACCCAGTACTTC

J gene: TRBJ2-3
V gene: TRBV7-6
D gene: .
clone size: once
CDR3 protein: CASSDFGDTQYF
CDR3 DNA: TGTGCCAGCAGCGACTTTGGAGATACGCAGTATTTT

J gene: TRBJ1-2
V gene: TRBV6-5
D gene: .
clone size: .
CDR3 protein: CASSYSTGRGYTF
CDR3 DNA: TGTGCCAGCAGTTACTCCACAGGTCGGGGCTACACCTTC

J gene: TRBJ1-1
V gene: TRBV10-1
D gene: .
clone size: once
CDR3 protein: CASSGPGTEAFF
CDR3 DNA: TGCGCCAGCAGTGGCCCGGGCACTGAAGCTTTCTTT